The T cell receptor (beta chain) under discussion was sequenced for a study of OX40 agonist ivuxolimab in advanced cancers. V lost 7 bases, J lost 2 bases, and 7 bases stayed unmatched. Germline CDR1 and CDR2: MGHDK and SYGVNS. The CDR3 has 15 amino acids. TCRdb keeps only in-frame clones here, not all; method: immunoSEQ multiplex PCR. The repertoire holds 65,000 to 95,000 clones, around 82% seen once, with approximately 2% in the top ten. The source is an adult with an advanced solid tumor such as melanoma, head and neck, liver or kidney cancer. This specimen consisted of CD4+ or CD8+ T cells sorted from blood, obtained in a trial of the OX40 agonist ivuxolimab. V is TRBV25-1 and J is TRBJ2-1; 8 bases agree with TRBD2. The CDR3 loop is CASTAGGATYNEQFF. For the CDR3, the DNA is TGTGCCAGCACTGCGGGGGGCGCAACCTACAATGAGCAGTTCTTC.